The 29 T cell receptor beta chains below come from one sample, sequenced in a study of blood T cell repertoires in COVID-19. This table comes from immunoSEQ multiplex PCR, and its TCRdb copy is limited to in-frame clones, with some not included. The table has 250,000 to 300,000 clones, roughly 86% seen once. The specimen was PBMCs or T cells enriched from blood (not recorded which). Receptor source: a woman between 25 and 40 years old who had recovered from COVID-19.

The chain joins TRBV7-2 to TRBJ1-5; possible D gene TRBD1, 6 bases. V lost 3 bases and J lost 4, with 10 bases in between. Germline V gene data show CDR1 as SGHTA and CDR2 as FQGNSA. CDR3 length: 14 amino acids. The CDR3 coding sequence is TGTGCCAGCAGCTTGACAGGTCCTAATCAGCCCCAGCATTTT. It specifies CASSLTGPNQPQHF. The variable domain in full, completed from reference TRBV7-2 and TRBJ1-5, reads GAGVSQSPSNKVTEKGKDVELRCDPISGHTALYWYRQSLGQGLEFLIYFQGNSAPDKSGLPSDRFSAERTGGSVSTLTIQRTQQEDSAVYLCASSLTGPNQPQHFGDGTRLSIL.

This chain connects TRBV19 to TRBJ1-2; maybe TRBD1 (6 bases). The CDR3 covers 15 residues. Between the trimmed V and J ends, which lost 3 bases and 5 bases, there was a span of 16 bases. The germline CDR1 and CDR2 sequences are LNHDA and SQIVND (reference sequence). CDR3 bases: TGTGCCAGTAGTATCAAAGGGGGGGACTTTTATGGCTACACCTTC. This gives the protein CASSIKGGDFYGYTF. Drawing the rest from reference TRBV19 and TRBJ1-2, the complete variable domain is DGGITQSPKYLFRKEGQNVTLSCEQNLNHDAMYWYRQDPGQGLRLIYYSQIVNDFQKGDIAEGYSVSREKKESFPLTVTSAQKNPTAFYLCASSIKGGDFYGYTFGSGTRLTVV.

The chain recombines TRBV5-1 with TRBJ2-1, with D maybe TRBD1 (6 bases). CDR1 and CDR2 (germline): SGHRS, YFSETQ. The V end lost 5 bases, the J end lost 6 bases, and 21 bases lay between the germline ends. The CDR3 covers 16 residues. The CDR3 reads CASRAGGGLISNEQFF. The CDR3 DNA sequence: TGCGCCAGCAGGGCTGGTGGGGGCCTCATCTCCAATGAGCAGTTCTTC.

This chain links TRBV6-5 with TRBJ1-3; D remains unclear. Germline lookup yields CDR1 MNHEY and CDR2 SVGAGI. V was trimmed by 2 bases and J by 9 bases, leaving 11 bases between them. The CDR3 covers 13 residues. The CDR3 coding sequence is TGTGCCAGCAGTTACGGGAGCAGACGCACCATATATTTT. It yields the protein CASSYGSRRTIYF.

This rearrangement joins TRBV9 to TRBJ2-3; D is possibly TRBD2 (7 bases). V was pared by 0 bases and J by 0 bases, with 11 bases between. The germline V gene encodes CDR1 SGDLS and CDR2 YYNGEE. The CDR3 loop spans 16 amino acids. The chain's CDR3 is CASSVGAGASTDTQYF. CDR3 nucleotides: TGTGCCAGCAGCGTAGGCGCGGGGGCGAGCACAGATACGCAGTATTTT.

V and J are TRBV29-1 and TRBJ2-1, with 9 positions matching TRBD1. This CDR3 contains 13 residues. Germline CDR1 and CDR2: SQVTM and ANQGSEA. V lost 2 bases to trimming and J lost 15 bases; unmatched junction nucleotides: 11. The CDR3 DNA reads as TGCAGCGTTGAAAGGGCCGGGACAGGGCCACGGTTCTTC. Translated: CSVERAGTGPRFF.

This clone was observed a few times. In nucleotides, the CDR3 is TGTGCCACGGCCGGGCAGGGGGGTGGAACTGAAGCTTTCTTT. It is translated as CATAGQGGGTEAFF. The V gene is TRBV21-1, the J gene TRBJ1-1; the D call in the table, TRBD1, was not verified against the DNA. TRBV21-1 is termed a pseudogene. This CDR3 has 14 residues.

The chain employs TRBV2 and TRBJ2-3; 7 nucleotides match TRBD2. V was clipped by 8 bases and J by 2 bases; unmatched bases: 10. The CDR3 sequence is 15 residues long. Germline V gene lookup returns CDR1 SNHLY and CDR2 FYNNEI. CDR3 sequence reads: CASPLILAATDTQYF. The CDR3, as DNA: TGTGCCAGCCCCCTCATTCTAGCGGCCACAGATACGCAGTATTTT.

This sequence joins TRBV15 and TRBJ1-1; D is ambiguous. The germline gives CDR1 LNHNV, CDR2 YYDKDF (reference sequence). V was cut by 0 bases and J by 7 bases, with 12 bases left in between. CDR3 size: 14 residues. This CDR3 reads CATSRDRGWVEAFF. For the CDR3, the DNA is TGTGCCACCAGCAGAGATCGAGGGTGGGTTGAAGCTTTCTTT.

In regard to this clone: The DNA is omitted, as the CDR3 cannot be located on it reliably, and the CDR3 follows TCRdb's listing. This chain links TRBV12-2 with TRBJ1-6. TRBV12-2 is a known pseudogene. The CDR3 spans 13 residues, counting both ends. The CDR3 loop is CASRFGGGSPLHF.

The CDR3 loop is CASSLRPGLAGGMNTGELFF. The CDR3 DNA follows: TGTGCCAGCAGCTTACGCCCGGGACTAGCGGGAGGGATGAACACCGGGGAGCTGTTTTTT. V gene TRBV7-6 combines with J gene TRBJ2-2; 16 nucleotides agree with TRBD2. V gave up 2 bases and J gave up 1 base; unmatched junction bases: 7. CDR1 and CDR2 from the germline V gene are SGHVS and FNYEAQ. The CDR3 runs 20 residues.

This clone has a handful of counts. The chain joins TRBV5-1 to TRBJ1-1; the D gene is possibly TRBD1 (6 bases). Deletions cut 7 bases from V and 0 bases from J, with 16 bases between. This CDR3 comprises 15 residues. The germline V gene has CDR1 SGHRS and CDR2 YFSETQ. The CDR3 DNA reads TGCGCCAGCGGGGGCGGCTCGGGGATGAACACTGAAGCTTTCTTT. It translates to CASGGGSGMNTEAFF.

This clone was counted once. J is TRBJ1-4 and V is TRBV7-8, with D perhaps TRBD1 (6 bases). V was shortened by 4 bases and J by 8 bases, with 17 bases between the two germline ends. CDR1 and CDR2 from the germline V gene are SGHVS and FQNEAQ. The CDR3 consists of 15 residues. The CDR3 loop is CASSSPGTRGEKLFF. The CDR3 DNA sequence: TGTGCCAGCAGCTCGCCGGGGACCAGGGGCGAAAAACTGTTTTTT. The complete variable domain, with remaining parts taken from reference TRBV7-8 and TRBJ1-4, reads GAGVSQSPRYKVAKRGQDVALRCDPISGHVSLFWYQQALGQGPEFLTYFQNEAQLDKSGLPSDRFFAERPEGSVSTLKIQRTQQEDSAVYLCASSSPGTRGEKLFFGSGTQLSVL.

The gene calls are TRBV2 and TRBJ2-2, with a possible D match to TRBD2 (5 bases). This CDR3 is built from 15 residues. The V and J ends lost 1 base and 1 base respectively, with 7 bases between them. CDR1 and CDR2 from the germline V gene are SNHLY and FYNNEI. The CDR3 region is CASSEVAQNTGELFF. In DNA form, the CDR3 reads TGTGCCAGCAGTGAAGTAGCGCAGAACACCGGGGAGCTGTTTTTT. The variable domain in full, with the rest retrieved from reference TRBV2 and TRBJ2-2, is EPEVTQTPSHQVTQMGQEVILRCVPISNHLYFYWYRQILGQKVEFLVSFYNNEISEKSEIFDDQFSVERPDGSNFTLKIRSTKLEDSAMYFCASSEVAQNTGELFFGEGSRLTVL.

This chain uses TRBV7-3 with TRBJ1-2; tentative D call: TRBD1 (5 bases). V lost 1 base, J lost 7 bases, and 10 bases lay in between. This CDR3 contains 13 residues. The germline V gene has CDR1 SGHTA and CDR2 FQGTGA. The CDR3 DNA follows: TGTGCCAGCAGCTTAATGGCCGGGGGTGGCTACACCTTC. Translating it yields CASSLMAGGGYTF.

V gene TRBV2 combines with J gene TRBJ2-5; 9 bases line up with TRBD1. Germline assignment: CDR1 SNHLY and CDR2 FYNNEI. The CDR3 covers 14 residues. After removal of 7 bases from V and 5 bases from J, the junction contained 8 bases not matched to a gene. As DNA, the CDR3 is TGTGCCAGCACGGGACAGGGAAACAAGGAGACCCAGTACTTC. Protein sequence: CASTGQGNKETQYF.

The gene calls are TRBV9 and TRBJ1-2; no reliable D call. CDR3 length: 10 amino acids. V was shortened by 3 bases and J by 8 bases, with 5 bases between the two germline ends. Germline CDR1 SGDLS, CDR2 YYNGEE. The CDR3 protein is CASSGEGYTF. In DNA, the CDR3 is TGTGCCAGCAGCGGGGAGGGCTACACCTTC. The full variable domain, completed using reference TRBV9 and TRBJ1-2, is DSGVTQTPKHLITATGQRVTLRCSPRSGDLSVYWYQQSLDQGLQFLIQYYNGEERAKGNILERFSAQQFPDLHSELNLSSLELGDSALYFCASSGEGYTFGSGTRLTVV.

The chain recombines TRBV2 with TRBJ1-2; TRBD1 matches 7 bases. Unmatched junction bases numbered 3, after V lost 3 bases and J lost 2 bases. Germline CDR1 is SNHLY and CDR2 is FYNNEI. The CDR3 is 14 residues long. CDR3 nucleotide sequence: TGTGCCAGCAGTGATTACAGGGGCAACTATGGCTACACCTTC. It specifies CASSDYRGNYGYTF.

The chain carries TRBV9 and TRBJ2-2; D not certain. CDR3 size: 12 residues. Looked up from germline, CDR1 is SGDLS and CDR2 is YYNGEE. The V end was cut by 4 bases, the J end by 1 base, with 2 bases between. The CDR3 reads CASSLNTGELFF. The CDR3 coding sequence is TGTGCCAGCAGCCTGAACACCGGGGAGCTGTTTTTT.

The chain recombines TRBV24-1 with TRBJ1-2; TRBD1 is a possible D gene (5 bases). The length of the CDR3 is 15 residues. V shed 9 bases and J shed 4 bases, with 20 bases lying between them. Germline assignment: CDR1 KGHDR and CDR2 SFDVKD. The CDR3 sequence is CATDFFSGGGYGYTF. The CDR3, as DNA: TGTGCCACCGACTTTTTTTCCGGGGGGGGCTATGGCTACACCTTC.

The J gene is TRBJ2-7, the V gene TRBV9, with 8 bases identical to TRBD1. The CDR3 contains 14 residues. V dropped 2 bases and J dropped 5; count of bases not matched to a gene: 6. Germline lookup yields CDR1 SGDLS and CDR2 YYNGEE. CDR3 loop: CASSVLGTGHEQYF. The CDR3 region has the DNA TGTGCCAGCAGCGTCCTGGGGACAGGCCACGAGCAGTACTTC.

The chain carries TRBV29-1 and TRBJ2-3; a weak D match, TRBD1 (6 bases). The V end was cut by 7 bases, the J end by 2 bases, with 16 bases between. Germline CDR1 reads SQVTM; CDR2 reads ANQGSEA. This CDR3 has 14 residues. CDR3 coding DNA: TGCAGCGGGGCCGGGACAACCAACACAGATACGCAGTATTTT. Its protein is CSGAGTTNTDTQYF.

The chain couples TRBV27 to TRBJ1-1; D not certain. Germline CDR1 is MNHEY and CDR2 is SMNVEV (reference sequence). The CDR3 contains 14 residues. V dropped 5 bases and J dropped 5 bases, with 15 bases sitting between them. In nucleotides, the CDR3 is TGTGCCAGCAGTACCGACCCCCGCAGGACTGAAGCTTTCTTT. This codes for CASSTDPRRTEAFF.

The V call is TRBV27, the J call TRBJ1-2; D is unclear. The CDR3 consists of 17 residues. With 3 bases removed from V and 4 bases from J, the gap between germline ends came to 21 bases. The germline gives CDR1 MNHEY, CDR2 SMNVEV (reference sequence). In DNA, the CDR3 is TGTGCCAGCAGTTTCGCTTCCGGGAAGCTGGTAGGCTATGGCTACACCTTC. Protein sequence: CASSFASGKLVGYGYTF.

The rearrangement links TRBV30 to TRBJ2-7; maybe TRBD2 (5 bases). Germline V gene lookup returns CDR1 GTSNPN and CDR2 SVGIG (reference sequence). The V gene lost 0 bases and the J gene lost 6 bases, with 12 bases spanning the gap. The CDR3 is 13 residues long. The CDR3 bases are TGTGCCTGGAGTGTGTTAGCAGGAGGCGAGCAGTACTTC. It is translated as CAWSVLAGGEQYF.

This chain joins TRBV18 and TRBJ2-1; 9 bases match TRBD1. This CDR3 has 14 residues. Germline CDR1 reads KGHSH; CDR2 reads LQKENI. With 6 bases clipped from V and 9 bases from J, the junction kept 9 bases outside the gene matches. CDR3 sequence: CASSGDREKPEQFF. For the CDR3, the DNA is TGTGCCAGCTCGGGGGACAGGGAAAAACCTGAGCAGTTCTTC.

The chain joins TRBV12-3 or TRBV12-4 to TRBJ2-5, with D hard to call. Trimming shortened V by 3 bases and J by 5 bases, and 10 bases separated the two germline ends. This CDR3 contains 13 residues. The CDR3 protein is CASSLVRWETQYF. In DNA, the CDR3 is TGTGCCAGCAGTTTGGTGCGATGGGAGACCCAGTACTTC.

The chain has TRBV19 and TRBJ2-1, with D perhaps matching TRBD1 (6 bases). Germline V gives CDR1 LNHDA, CDR2 SQIVND (reference sequence). The CDR3 totals 14 residues. Trimming removed 5 bases from V and 5 bases from J, with 13 bases in between. This CDR3 is CASSLQGGDNEQFF. CDR3 nucleotide sequence: TGTGCCAGTAGTTTACAGGGTGGGGACAATGAGCAGTTCTTC.

The chain has TRBV9 and TRBJ2-7, with 8 bases identical to TRBD1. Losses at the gene ends were 5 bases for V and 6 bases for J; bases not matched to a gene: 7. CDR3 size: 13 residues. From germline, CDR1 is SGDLS and CDR2 YYNGEE. The CDR3 region is CASSVDRGGEQYF. The CDR3 DNA sequence: TGTGCCAGCAGTGTCGACAGGGGAGGCGAGCAGTACTTC.